Shown below are 23 T cell receptor beta chains from a single sample sequenced in a study of siplizumab effects on memory and regulatory T cells. Assay: immunoSEQ multiplex PCR; the TCRdb copy retains only in-frame clones and omits some. This repertoire shows tens of thousands of clones, over 90% found once; its top ten account for around two fifths. Sequenced material: CD8+ T cells sorted from blood. These TCRs come from a human donor in good health.

This clone was counted a single time. This chain uses TRBV27 with TRBJ2-1; TRBD2 aligns across 10 bases. With V trimmed by 2 bases and J by 10 bases, 8 bases remained unmatched. The germline CDR1 and CDR2 sequences are MNHEY and SMNVEV (reference sequence). CDR3 length: 15 amino acids. The CDR3 DNA reads TGTGCCAGCAGTTTAGGGCTAGCGGGAGTATACGAGCAGTTCTTC. This sequence encodes CASSLGLAGVYEQFF.

This chain uses TRBV4-2 with TRBJ2-3; a possible D gene is TRBD2 (5 bases). This CDR3 is 15 amino acids long. Germline CDR1 LGHNA, CDR2 YNFKEQ. V lost 4 bases, J lost 2 bases, and 13 bases lay in between. The CDR3, as DNA: TGTGCCAGCAGCCCGAGAGAGGGAGACACAGATACGCAGTATTTT. It is translated as CASSPREGDTDTQYF.

This chain joins TRBV6-6 and TRBJ2-5; D gene ambiguous. V was trimmed by 6 bases and J by 1 base, leaving 6 bases between them. CDR3 length: 12 amino acids. The germline V gene encodes CDR1 MNHNY and CDR2 SVGAGI (reference sequence). CDR3 region: CASSGVQETQYF. DNA for the CDR3: TGTGCCAGCAGCGGCGTCCAAGAGACCCAGTACTTC.

The chain is built from TRBV27 and TRBJ2-5; weak D call: TRBD1 (5 bases). The germline V gene encodes CDR1 MNHEY and CDR2 SMNVEV (reference sequence). The CDR3 extends over 13 amino acids. V was pared by 3 bases and J by 5 bases, with 10 bases between. The chain's CDR3 is CASSFRESETQYF. The DNA of the CDR3 is TGTGCCAGCAGTTTCAGGGAAAGCGAGACCCAGTACTTC.

V and J are TRBV5-8 and TRBJ1-1, with a weak D call TRBD1 (6 bases). CDR1 is SGHTS and CDR2 is YDEGEE in the germline V gene. Trimming took 5 bases from V and 0 from J, leaving 11 bases between them. CDR3 length: 14 amino acids. The CDR3 protein is CASRTGQLNTEAFF. As DNA, the CDR3 is TGTGCCAGCAGGACGGGACAACTGAACACTGAAGCTTTCTTT. Looking up the rest from reference TRBV5-8 and TRBJ1-1 gives the full variable domain: EAGVTQSPTHLIKTRGQQATLRCSPISGHTSVYWYQQALGLGLQFLLWYDEGEERNRGNFPPRFSGRQFPNYSSELNVNALELEDSALYLCASRTGQLNTEAFFGQGTRLTVV.

The gene calls are TRBV27 and TRBJ1-1; 8 positions agree with TRBD1. In germline, CDR1 is MNHEY, CDR2 SMNVEV (reference sequence). With V trimmed by 5 bases and J by 0 bases, 5 bases remained unmatched. The CDR3 sequence is 15 residues long. The CDR3 region is CASSEDRAMNTEAFF. The DNA of the CDR3 is TGTGCCAGCAGTGAGGACAGGGCTATGAACACTGAAGCTTTCTTT.

V and J are TRBV7-9 and TRBJ1-1; unclear D gene. The CDR3 covers 13 residues. Trimming cost V 5 bases and J 1 base, with 8 bases left between them. Germline V lookup: CDR1 SEHNR, CDR2 FQNEAQ (reference sequence). This chain's CDR3 is CASSRPPNTEAFF. The CDR3 bases are TGTGCCAGCAGCCGGCCCCCGAACACTGAAGCTTTCTTT.

V gene TRBV10-1 combines with J gene TRBJ2-1; D is perhaps TRBD2 (5 bases). V was pared by 6 bases and J by 3 bases, with 9 bases between. CDR1 and CDR2 from the germline V gene are WNHNN and SYGVQD (reference sequence). The CDR3 contains 13 residues. This chain's CDR3 is CASSSGLYNEQFF. The CDR3 DNA is TGCGCCAGCAGCTCCGGACTCTACAATGAGCAGTTCTTC.

The chain has TRBV5-3 and TRBJ2-3; 7 nucleotides agree with TRBD2. TRBV5-3 is annotated as an ORF whose role is uncertain. There are 17 residues in the CDR3. J lost 0 bases, V lost 3 bases, and 10 bases had no gene match. CDR3 DNA: TGTGCCAGAAGCTCAATGGCTAGCGGTGGGAGCACAGATACGCAGTATTTT. Its protein product is CARSSMASGGSTDTQYF.

The chain carries TRBV9 and TRBJ2-7; D ambiguous. Germline CDR1 reads SGDLS; CDR2 reads YYNGEE. CDR3 length: 14 amino acids. The germline V and J ends were trimmed by 0 bases and 3 bases, with 10 bases remaining between them. CDR3 DNA sequence: TGTGCCAGCAGCGTAGGTTGGGCTAGCTACGAGCAGTACTTC. It specifies CASSVGWASYEQYF.

V usage is TRBV7-3 and J usage is TRBJ2-2; TRBD2 aligns across 7 bases. Germline V gene data show CDR1 as SGHTA and CDR2 as FQGTGA. Trimming removed 4 bases from V and 6 bases from J; junction bases left unmatched: 20. The CDR3 has 19 amino acids. The chain's CDR3 is CASSSGVSGAGVRSGELFF. CDR3 nucleotide sequence: TGTGCCAGCAGCTCGGGGGTCTCCGGTGCGGGAGTTCGATCCGGGGAGCTGTTTTTT.

The V and J genes are TRBV28 and TRBJ1-2; TRBD1 might be the D (5 bases). The CDR3 loop spans 15 amino acids. Germline values: CDR1 MDHEN, CDR2 SYDVKM. Trimming pared 5 bases from V and 8 bases from J, leaving 21 bases between. The CDR3 nucleotides are TGTGCCAGCAGTCCAATAACAGGTCCGCTGAAGGGCTACACCTTC. Protein: CASSPITGPLKGYTF.

The V and J genes are TRBV11-2 and TRBJ2-2, with D perhaps matching TRBD2 (5 bases). Germline V CDR1 and CDR2: SGHAT, FQNNGV. Trimming stripped 5 bases from V and 3 bases from J, with 16 bases between. The CDR3 is 16 amino acids. The CDR3 nucleotides are TGTGCCAGCAGCCAAAGAACTCCGGAGGACACCGGGGAGCTGTTTTTT. Amino acid sequence: CASSQRTPEDTGELFF. The full variable domain, in which reference TRBV11-2 and TRBJ2-2 provide the parts outside the CDR3, is EAGVAQSPRYKIIEKRQSVAFWCNPISGHATLYWYQQILGQGPKLLIQFQNNGVVDDSQLPKDRFSAERLKGVDSTLKIQPAKLEDSAVYLCASSQRTPEDTGELFFGEGSRLTVL.

The chain has TRBV10-3 and TRBJ1-2, with no clear D. This CDR3 has 13 residues. Looked up from germline, CDR1 is ENHRY and CDR2 is SYGVKD. Trimming took off 6 bases at V and 5 bases at J, with 13 bases between the two ends. For the CDR3, the DNA is TGTGCCATCAGCGGGCCTGAAAAATATGGCTACACCTTC. Translated: CAISGPEKYGYTF.

This chain uses TRBV13 with TRBJ2-7, with D uncertain. Germline loops: CDR1 PRHDT, CDR2 FYEKMQ (reference sequence). This CDR3 is built from 11 residues. Trimming shortened V by 5 bases and J by 4 bases, and 6 bases separated the two germline ends. This chain's CDR3 is CASSQTYEQYF. The CDR3 nucleotides read TGTGCCAGCAGCCAAACTTACGAGCAGTACTTC.

The rearrangement joins TRBV29-1 to TRBJ2-1; 7 bases are a match to TRBD1. CDR3 length equals 15 residues. V shed 1 base and J 4 bases; nucleotides not matched to a gene: 7. Germline CDR1 reads SQVTM; CDR2 reads ANQGSEA. The CDR3 loop is CSVEGRGQEYNEQFF. CDR3 nucleotide sequence: TGCAGCGTTGAAGGCCGAGGACAGGAGTACAATGAGCAGTTCTTC.

The chain joins TRBV4-3 to TRBJ2-7, with TRBD2 matching over 11 bases. Germline values: CDR1 LGHNA, CDR2 YSLEER. This CDR3 spans 15 amino acids. J lost 4 bases, V lost 1 base, and 3 bases had no gene match. The CDR3 loop is CASSQGSGRAYEQYF. CDR3 DNA sequence: TGCGCCAGCAGCCAAGGTAGCGGGAGGGCGTACGAGCAGTACTTC.

The rearrangement uses TRBV5-4 and TRBJ2-7, with TRBD2 matching 7 bases. V was clipped by 4 bases and J by 5 bases; unmatched bases: 12. Germline CDR1 reads SGHNT; CDR2 reads YYREEE (reference sequence). The CDR3 length is 15 residues. CDR3 sequence reads: CASSPGREWNHEQYF. For the CDR3, the DNA is TGTGCCAGCAGCCCTGGGAGGGAGTGGAACCACGAGCAGTACTTC. The full variable domain, completed using reference TRBV5-4 and TRBJ2-7, is ETGVTQSPTHLIKTRGQQVTLRCSSQSGHNTVSWYQQALGQGPQFIFQYYREEENGRGNFPPRFSGLQFPNYSSELNVNALELDDSALYLCASSPGREWNHEQYFGPGTRLTVT.

This clone was counted once. V is TRBV5-1 and J is TRBJ1-1; D ambiguous. With 0 bases removed from V and 0 bases from J, the gap between germline ends came to 9 bases. The CDR3 extends over 15 amino acids. Germline lookup yields CDR1 SGHRS and CDR2 YFSETQ. The CDR3 DNA reads as TGCGCCAGCAGCTTGGTTCCGGATATGAACACTGAAGCTTTCTTT. Its translation: CASSLVPDMNTEAFF.

The rearrangement links TRBV10-3 to TRBJ2-4; 7 nucleotides align to TRBD1. V dropped 4 bases and J dropped 6; count of bases not matched to a gene: 3. The V gene's germline CDR1 is ENHRY and CDR2 SYGVKD. This CDR3 comprises 13 residues. Here the CDR3 reads CAISGTGVNIQYF. The CDR3 DNA sequence: TGTGCCATCAGTGGGACAGGCGTAAACATTCAGTACTTC.

J is TRBJ2-4 and V is TRBV30, with TRBD2 as a possible D gene (6 bases). Per the germline V gene, CDR1 is GTSNPN and CDR2 is SVGIG (reference sequence). Trimming shortened V by 4 bases and J by 0 bases, and 16 bases separated the two germline ends. The CDR3 loop spans 16 amino acids. The CDR3 coding sequence is TGTGCCTGGAAAGCCGGGACTGCACTAGCCAAAAACATTCAGTACTTC. Its protein is CAWKAGTALAKNIQYF. The full variable domain, completed using reference TRBV30 and TRBJ2-4, is SQTIHQWPATLVQPVGSPLSLECTVEGTSNPNLYWYRQAAGRGLQLLFYSVGIGQISSEVPQNLSASRPQDRQFILSSKKLLLSDSGFYLCAWKAGTALAKNIQYFGAGTRLSVL.

The J gene is TRBJ1-4, the V gene TRBV28; D is ambiguous. This CDR3 contains 12 residues. Germline V gene sequence: CDR1 MDHEN, CDR2 SYDVKM. V was pared by 6 bases and J by 8 bases, with 10 bases between. CDR3 residues: CASSTLEEKLFF. The DNA of the CDR3 is TGTGCCAGCAGCACCCTGGAGGAAAAACTGTTTTTT.

This CDR3 is CASTHTQNQYEQYF. The CDR3 nucleotides are TGTGCCAGCACCCACACACAGAACCAATACGAGCAGTACTTC. The rearrangement uses TRBV2 and TRBJ2-7; D unresolved. Per the germline V gene, CDR1 is SNHLY and CDR2 is FYNNEI. V shed 7 bases and J shed 4 bases, with 17 bases lying between them. The CDR3 consists of 14 residues.